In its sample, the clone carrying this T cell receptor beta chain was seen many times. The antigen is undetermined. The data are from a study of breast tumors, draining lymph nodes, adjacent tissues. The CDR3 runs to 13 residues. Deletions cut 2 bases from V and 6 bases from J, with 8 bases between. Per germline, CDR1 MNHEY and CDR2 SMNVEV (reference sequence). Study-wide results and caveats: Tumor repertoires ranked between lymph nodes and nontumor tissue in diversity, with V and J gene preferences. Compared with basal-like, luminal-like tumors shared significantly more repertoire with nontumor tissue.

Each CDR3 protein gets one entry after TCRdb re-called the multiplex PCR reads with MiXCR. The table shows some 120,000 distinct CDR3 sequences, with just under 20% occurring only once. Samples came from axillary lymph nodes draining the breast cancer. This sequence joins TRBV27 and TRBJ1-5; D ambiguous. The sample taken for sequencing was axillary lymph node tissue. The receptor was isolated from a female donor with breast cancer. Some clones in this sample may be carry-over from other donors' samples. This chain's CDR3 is CASSLGLGQPQHF. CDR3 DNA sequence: TGTGCCAGCAGTTTAGGTTTAGGTCAGCCCCAGCATTTT.